These 24 T cell receptor beta chains share one sample of origin, sequenced in a study of beta chain features in type 1 diabetes. Since all of the isolated RNA was reverse transcribed, expressed TCRB transcripts were what got sequenced. Clones were read by immunoSEQ multiplex PCR, and TCRdb kept only the in-frame ones, dropping some. The sample includes 200,000 to 250,000 clones, approximately 10% of them seen just once. Input material: central memory CD4+ T cells from blood. These TCRs come from a man in his late teens or twenties in good health.

This clone has only a few counts. The chain links TRBV30 to TRBJ1-4; D ambiguous. Trimming pared 5 bases from V and 8 bases from J, leaving 9 bases between. There are 11 residues in the CDR3. Germline CDR1 is GTSNPN and CDR2 is SVGIG (reference sequence). The CDR3 spells CAWALGEKLFF. The CDR3 coding sequence is TGTGCCTGGGCCTTGGGGGAAAAACTGTTTTTT. Complete variable domain (other parts from reference TRBV30 and TRBJ1-4): SQTIHQWPATLVQPVGSPLSLECTVEGTSNPNLYWYRQAAGRGLQLLFYSVGIGQISSEVPQNLSASRPQDRQFILSSKKLLLSDSGFYLCAWALGEKLFFGSGTQLSVL.

This clone occurred a few times. J is TRBJ2-1 and V is TRBV30, with D possibly TRBD2 on 6 matching bases. The CDR3 totals 14 residues. V dropped 6 bases and J dropped 0 bases, with 12 bases sitting between them. Germline-derived CDR1 and CDR2 are GTSNPN and SVGIG (reference sequence). CDR3 sequence reads: CACLAPSSYNEQFF. CDR3 coding DNA: TGTGCCTGCCTAGCGCCGAGCTCCTACAATGAGCAGTTCTTC.

The chain carries TRBV15 and TRBJ2-5, with TRBD2 identical over 9 bases. The CDR3 is 17 residues long. CDR1 LNHNV and CDR2 YYDKDF come from the germline V gene (reference sequence). The ends lost 1 base at V and 3 bases at J; junction bases unmatched: 9. CDR3: CATSRGAGGPVEETQYF. Here the CDR3 DNA reads TGTGCCACCAGCAGAGGGGCGGGAGGGCCTGTAGAAGAGACCCAGTACTTC.

This clone was detected a few times. This sequence joins TRBV2 and TRBJ2-7, with TRBD1 identical over 9 bases. The V and J ends lost 2 bases and 5 bases, in that order; junction bases with no gene match: 4. This CDR3 spans 14 amino acids. Per germline, CDR1 SNHLY and CDR2 FYNNEI. The CDR3 nucleotides are TGTGCCAGCAGTGAAAGTACAGGGGGCCACGAGCAGTACTTC. This encodes CASSESTGGHEQYF.

This clone was observed many times. The chain couples TRBV15 to TRBJ2-1, with D unclear. With 1 base removed from V and 5 bases from J, the gap between germline ends came to 6 bases. Germline loops: CDR1 LNHNV, CDR2 YYDKDF (reference sequence). The length of the CDR3 is 13 residues. CDR3: CATSRGPDNEQFF. The CDR3 bases are TGTGCCACCAGCAGAGGGCCCGACAATGAGCAGTTCTTC.

J is TRBJ2-2 and V is TRBV25-1; D might be TRBD1 (6 bases). CDR3 size: 16 residues. The V gene lost 5 bases and the J gene lost 4 bases, with 17 bases spanning the gap. Germline CDR1 reads MGHDK; CDR2 reads SYGVNS. The DNA for the CDR3 is TGTGCCAGCAGTACGAATAAGGACAGTGGCACCGGGGAGCTGTTTTTT. Amino acid sequence: CASSTNKDSGTGELFF.

This clone was counted only a few times. The chain is built from TRBV4-2 and TRBJ2-7; 9 bases are a match to TRBD1. This CDR3 is 14 amino acids long. V shed 4 bases and J 3 bases; nucleotides not matched to a gene: 4. The germline CDR1 and CDR2 sequences are LGHNA and YNFKEQ. Written as DNA, the CDR3 is TGTGCCAGCAGCCCAGGACAGGGGTTCTACGAGCAGTACTTC. Its translation is CASSPGQGFYEQYF.

The chain recombines TRBV19 with TRBJ2-2; 9 positions agree with TRBD1. With 6 bases clipped from V and 3 bases from J, the junction kept 2 bases outside the gene matches. Germline V gene sequence: CDR1 LNHDA, CDR2 SQIVND (reference sequence). This CDR3 has 14 residues. The CDR3 DNA follows: TGTGCCAGTAGGGGGACAGGGTACACCGGGGAGCTGTTTTTT. It codes for CASRGTGYTGELFF.

This clone was seen a handful of times. J is TRBJ1-1 and V is TRBV30; D possibly corresponds to TRBD1 (5 bases). Trimming left V 0 bases short and J 7 bases short, with 9 bases between. CDR1 and CDR2 from the germline V gene are GTSNPN and SVGIG (reference sequence). The CDR3 is 12 residues long. CDR3: CAWSVQGFEAFF. As DNA, the CDR3 is TGTGCCTGGAGTGTCCAGGGATTTGAAGCTTTCTTT.

This clone was detected many times. Other DNA sequences within the sample encode an identical CDR3. The chain is built from TRBV29-1 and TRBJ1-2; D is possibly TRBD1 (6 bases). Per germline, CDR1 SQVTM and CDR2 ANQGSEA. This CDR3 spans 13 amino acids. V lost 6 bases to trimming and J lost 7 bases, with 18 bases between them. The CDR3 sequence is CSVVRDTTGGYTF. The CDR3 DNA is TGCAGCGTAGTCCGGGACACCACGGGTGGCTACACCTTC.

A word on this clone: The same CDR3 also results from other DNA sequences found in this sample. This chain uses TRBV19 with TRBJ2-1, with 12 bases identical to TRBD2. Germline V gene data show CDR1 as LNHDA and CDR2 as SQIVND (reference sequence). Trimming cost V 4 bases and J 9 bases; bases outside gene matches: 10. The CDR3 is 16 amino acids. CDR3 sequence (DNA): TGTGCCAGTAGTAGAGAGAGACTAGCGGGAGTGGGTGAGCAGTTCTTC. Protein sequence: CASSRERLAGVGEQFF.

This clone has ten or more counts. The chain joins TRBV11-1 to TRBJ2-2; D ambiguous. Trimming stripped 5 bases from V and 7 bases from J, with 11 bases between. Per the germline V gene, CDR1 is SGHAT and CDR2 is FQDESV (reference sequence). This CDR3 has 13 amino acids. CDR3 bases: TGTGCCAGCAGCCCCCAGACCGGCGGGGAGCTGTTTTTT. It translates to CASSPQTGGELFF. Using reference TRBV11-1 and TRBJ2-2 for the parts outside the CDR3, the full variable domain is EAEVAQSPRYKITEKSQAVAFWCDPISGHATLYWYRQILGQGPELLVQFQDESVVDDSQLPKDRFSAERLKGVDSTLKIQPAELGDSAMYLCASSPQTGGELFFGEGSRLTVL.

This clone was seen a single time. Other nucleotide sequences from this sample produce the same CDR3. The chain combines TRBV30 with TRBJ1-1; D remains ambiguous. This CDR3 region has 13 residues. Germline-derived CDR1 and CDR2 are GTSNPN and SVGIG (reference sequence). The ends were cut back, 4 bases at V and 2 bases at J, with 11 bases in the middle. The chain's CDR3 is CAWTKGGNTEAFF. The CDR3 DNA reads as TGTGCCTGGACCAAGGGAGGTAACACTGAAGCTTTCTTT.

The genes are TRBV28 and TRBJ2-5; D might be TRBD1 or TRBD2, each matching 5 bases. The ends were cut back, 7 bases at V and 2 bases at J, with 11 bases in the middle. This CDR3 spans 13 amino acids. Germline loops: CDR1 MDHEN, CDR2 SYDVKM. CDR3 nucleotides: TGTGCCAGCATCGATTGGGGGCAAGAGACCCAGTACTTC. This gives the protein CASIDWGQETQYF.

This clone was observed a handful of times. The V call is TRBV5-1, the J call TRBJ2-3; D call uncertain. This CDR3 has 14 amino acids. CDR1 and CDR2 (germline): SGHRS, YFSETQ. Trimming removed 4 bases at V and 0 bases at J, with 9 bases between. The CDR3 nucleotides read TGCGCCAGCAGCATAGCTGGGAGCACAGATACGCAGTATTTT. Its translation: CASSIAGSTDTQYF. Drawing the rest from reference TRBV5-1 and TRBJ2-3, the complete variable domain is KAGVTQTPRYLIKTRGQQVTLSCSPISGHRSVSWYQQTPGQGLQFLFEYFSETQRNKGNFPGRFSGRQFSNSRSEMNVSTLELGDSALYLCASSIAGSTDTQYFGPGTRLTVL.

This clone was observed a few times. V gene TRBV2 combines with J gene TRBJ2-1; D may be TRBD1 (5 bases). With 0 bases removed from V and 7 bases from J, the gap between germline ends came to 16 bases. The CDR3 spans 16 residues. The germline V gene has CDR1 SNHLY and CDR2 FYNNEI. CDR3 bases: TGTGCCAGCAGTGAAGCTTGGGCAGGGAATGTAAATGAGCAGTTCTTC. As protein: CASSEAWAGNVNEQFF.

The chain joins TRBV19 to TRBJ2-5; tentative D call: TRBD1 (7 bases). Germline lookup yields CDR1 LNHDA and CDR2 SQIVND (reference sequence). The V end was cut by 10 bases, the J end by 5 bases, with 17 bases between. The CDR3 has 13 residues. The CDR3 here is CATSRGVPETQYF. The CDR3 bases are TGTGCCACCTCCAGGGGGGTACCGGAGACCCAGTACTTC.

The chain employs TRBV7-9 and TRBJ2-3; TRBD1 is a possible D gene (5 bases). The V gene's germline CDR1 is SEHNR and CDR2 FQNEAQ (reference sequence). The CDR3 is 14 residues long. V was clipped by 1 base and J by 2 bases, with 7 bases between them. In DNA, the CDR3 is TGTGCCAGCAGCTTAGGACAGCTCACAGATACGCAGTATTTT. This sequence encodes CASSLGQLTDTQYF. The full variable domain, its missing parts supplied by reference TRBV7-9 and TRBJ2-3, is DTGVSQNPRHKITKRGQNVTFRCDPISEHNRLYWYRQTLGQGPEFLTYFQNEAQLEKSRLLSDRFSAERPKGSFSTLEIQRTEQGDSAMYLCASSLGQLTDTQYFGPGTRLTVL.

V and J are TRBV11-2 and TRBJ2-3; 9 bases agree with TRBD2. Germline V gene lookup returns CDR1 SGHAT and CDR2 FQNNGV. This CDR3 is 15 amino acids long. V dropped 4 bases and J dropped 1; count of bases not matched to a gene: 3. The CDR3 nucleotides are TGTGCCAGCAGCTCCCGCGGGAGGGGCACAGATACGCAGTATTTT. Its protein is CASSSRGRGTDTQYF.

The J gene is TRBJ2-1, the V gene TRBV29-1, with 7 positions matching TRBD2. This CDR3 spans 14 amino acids. Germline lookup yields CDR1 SQVTM and CDR2 ANQGSEA. V dropped 4 bases and J dropped 8; count of bases not matched to a gene: 11. CDR3 nucleotide sequence: TGCAGCGTTGTAGCGGGCCCCCTGGTCGATGAGCAGTTCTTC. Its translation: CSVVAGPLVDEQFF.

This chain uses TRBV15 with TRBJ2-3, with D hard to call. Between the trimmed V and J ends, which lost 3 bases and 4 bases, there was a span of 8 bases. The germline gives CDR1 LNHNV, CDR2 YYDKDF (reference sequence). CDR3 size: 13 residues. CDR3 nucleotide sequence: TGTGCCACCAGCAGCCACCGACCAGATACGCAGTATTTT. This translates into CATSSHRPDTQYF.

In its sample, this clone was seen a few times. This chain uses TRBV27 with TRBJ1-1; 7 nucleotides agree with TRBD1. The V segment lost 5 bases and the J segment 4 bases; nucleotides outside the gene matches: 10. The CDR3 contains 15 residues. Per germline, CDR1 MNHEY and CDR2 SMNVEV (reference sequence). CDR3 residues: CASSLERGPGTEAFF. CDR3 sequence (DNA): TGTGCCAGCAGTCTGGAAAGGGGGCCGGGCACTGAAGCTTTCTTT.

This clone has at least ten counts. The chain is built from TRBV5-1 and TRBJ2-3, with D possibly TRBD2 on 6 matching bases. The CDR3 is 15 residues long. From germline, CDR1 is SGHRS and CDR2 YFSETQ. The V and J ends lost 9 bases and 1 base respectively, with 18 bases between them. In DNA, the CDR3 is TGCGCCACCTCACCTGACGGGGGTGGCACAGATACGCAGTATTTT. Its translation: CATSPDGGGTDTQYF.

In its sample, this clone was seen a few times. The V call is TRBV10-2, the J call TRBJ2-1, with 9 bases identical to TRBD1. This CDR3 is built from 19 residues. CDR1 is WSHSY, CDR2 SAAADI, per germline. V shed 0 bases, J shed 2 bases, and the junction held 11 bases outside the gene matches. DNA for the CDR3: TGCGCCAGCAGTGAGTCGACTGGCTTCGGGACAGGGCCCTACAATGAGCAGTTCTTC. It is translated as CASSESTGFGTGPYNEQFF.